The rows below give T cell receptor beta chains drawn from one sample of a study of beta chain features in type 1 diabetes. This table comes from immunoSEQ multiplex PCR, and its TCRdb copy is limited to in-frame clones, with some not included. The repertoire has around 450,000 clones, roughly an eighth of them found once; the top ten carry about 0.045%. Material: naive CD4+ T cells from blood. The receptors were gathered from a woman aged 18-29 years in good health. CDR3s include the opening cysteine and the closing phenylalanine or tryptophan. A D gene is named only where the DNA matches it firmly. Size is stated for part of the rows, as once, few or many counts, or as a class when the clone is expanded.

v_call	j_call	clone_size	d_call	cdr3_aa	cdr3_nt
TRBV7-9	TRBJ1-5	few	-	CASSLVVGPINQPQHF	TGTGCCAGCAGCTTAGTAGTGGGGCCGATCAATCAGCCCCAGCATTTT
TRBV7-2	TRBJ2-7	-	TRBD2	CASSRKTSGEQYF	TGTGCCAGCAGCCGTAAGACTAGCGGCGAGCAGTACTTC
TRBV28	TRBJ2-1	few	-	CASIGGWSYNEQFF	TGTGCCAGCATTGGAGGGTGGTCCTACAATGAGCAGTTCTTC
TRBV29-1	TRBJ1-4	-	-	CSVGSRGEKLFF	TGCAGCGTTGGGAGCAGGGGAGAAAAACTGTTTTTT
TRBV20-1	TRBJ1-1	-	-	CSAGRTEAFF	TGCAGTGCGGGTCGCACTGAAGCTTTCTTT
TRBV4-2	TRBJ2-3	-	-	CASSQEWPTDTQYF	TGTGCCAGCAGCCAAGAATGGCCTACAGATACGCAGTATTTT
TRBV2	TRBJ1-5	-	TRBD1	CASSDSTGYQPQHF	TGTGCCAGCAGTGATTCGACAGGGTATCAGCCCCAGCATTTT
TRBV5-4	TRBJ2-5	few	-	CASSHLSGAQETQYF	TGTGCCAGCAGCCACTTAAGTGGAGCCCAAGAGACCCAGTACTTC
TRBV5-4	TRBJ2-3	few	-	CASSLETPSSDTQYF	TGTGCCAGCAGCTTGGAGACTCCTAGTTCCGATACGCAGTATTTT
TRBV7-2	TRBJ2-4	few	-	CASSLADGTKNIQYF	TGTGCCAGCAGCTTAGCTGACGGGACCAAAAACATTCAGTACTTC
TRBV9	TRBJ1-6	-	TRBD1	CASSVGWTGVGSPLHF	TGTGCCAGCAGCGTAGGCTGGACAGGGGTTGGTTCACCCCTCCACTTT
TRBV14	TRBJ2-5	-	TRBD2	CASRDSGGKTQYF	TGTGCCAGCAGGGACAGCGGGGGGAAGACCCAGTACTTC
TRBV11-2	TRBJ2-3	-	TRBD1	CASSQGDRLSTDTQYF	TGTGCCAGCAGCCAGGGGGACCGTTTAAGCACAGATACGCAGTATTTT
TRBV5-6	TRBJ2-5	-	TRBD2	CASSPRVLAGVTETQYF	TGTGCCAGCAGCCCGAGAGTCCTAGCGGGAGTGACGGAGACCCAGTACTTC
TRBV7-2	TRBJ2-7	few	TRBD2	CASSSTSGRIYEQYF	TGTGCCAGCAGCTCGACTAGCGGGAGGATCTACGAGCAGTACTTC
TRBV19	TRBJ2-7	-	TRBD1	CASSDRDEQYF	TGTGCCAGTAGCGACAGGGACGAGCAGTACTTC
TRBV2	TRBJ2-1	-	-	CASKEQFF	TGTGCCAGCAAGGAGCAGTTCTTC
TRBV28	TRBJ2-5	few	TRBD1	CASSLPTGQGTMYF	TGTGCCAGCAGTTTACCCACCGGACAGGGGACTATGTACTTC
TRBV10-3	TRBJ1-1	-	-	CAISALSNTEAFF	TGTGCCATCAGTGCTCTTTCCAACACTGAAGCTTTCTTT
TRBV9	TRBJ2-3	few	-	CASSVVQATDTQYF	TGTGCCAGCAGCGTAGTTCAGGCCACAGATACGCAGTATTTT
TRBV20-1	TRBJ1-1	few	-	CSWGFPTEAFF	TGCAGTTGGGGGTTCCCCACTGAAGCTTTCTTT
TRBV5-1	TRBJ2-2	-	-	CASRAEGSNTGELFF	TGCGCCAGTAGAGCTGAGGGCTCGAACACCGGGGAGCTGTTTTTT
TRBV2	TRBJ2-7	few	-	CASSLRTYREGGYEQYF	TGTGCCAGCAGCCTACGTACCTACAGGGAAGGAGGGTACGAGCAGTACTTC
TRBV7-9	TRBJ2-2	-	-	CASSLYTGELFF	TGTGCCAGCAGCCTCTACACCGGGGAGCTGTTTTTT
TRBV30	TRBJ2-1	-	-	CAWSHRRYNEQFF	TGTGCCTGGAGTCACAGGCGCTACAATGAGCAGTTCTTC
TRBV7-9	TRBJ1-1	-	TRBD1	CASSATGDNTEAFF	TGTGCCAGCAGCGCCACAGGGGACAACACTGAAGCTTTCTTT
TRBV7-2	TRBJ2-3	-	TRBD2	CASRRRTSGSTDTQYF	TGTGCCAGCAGACGACGGACTAGCGGGAGCACAGATACGCAGTATTTT
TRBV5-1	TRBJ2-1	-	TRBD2	CASSLLERGSYNEQFF	TGCGCCAGCAGCTTGTTGGAGCGGGGCTCCTACAATGAGCAGTTCTTC
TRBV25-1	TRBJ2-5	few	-	CASSDRFLETQYF	TGTGCCAGCAGTGACCGGTTTTTAGAGACCCAGTACTTC
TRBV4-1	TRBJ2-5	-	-	CASSQKTQEQETQYF	TGCGCCAGCAGCCAAAAGACACAAGAACAAGAGACCCAGTACTTC
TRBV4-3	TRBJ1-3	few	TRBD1	CASSHRTGVGNTIYF	TGCGCCAGCAGCCACCGGACAGGGGTTGGGAACACCATATATTTT